The 2 T cell receptor beta chains below come from one sample, sequenced in a study of lymphopenia after photon versus proton radiotherapy. Assay used: immunoSEQ multiplex PCR; TCRdb lists only in-frame clones, some missing. This table has about 70,000 clones, over 70% appearing once. The material was peripheral blood, obtained from a patient treated with proton-based radiotherapy. Receptors were obtained from a man of 80 years or more with esophageal cancer.

The chain joins TRBV15 to TRBJ2-1, with D perhaps matching TRBD2 (6 bases). Germline assignment: CDR1 LNHNV and CDR2 YYDKDF (reference sequence). CDR3 length: 17 amino acids. The V end lost 1 base, the J end lost 4 bases, and 17 bases lay between the germline ends. The CDR3 nucleotides read TGTGCCACCAGCAGAGTGATAGGAAGCGGGTCGTACAATGAGCAGTTCTTC. Its translation is CATSRVIGSGSYNEQFF.

This chain links TRBV29-1 with TRBJ2-7; 7 nucleotides align to TRBD1. V shed 6 bases and J 3 bases; nucleotides not matched to a gene: 5. The CDR3 is 12 residues long. Germline CDR1 reads SQVTM; CDR2 reads ANQGSEA. Here the CDR3 reads CSVARDSYEQYF. The CDR3, as DNA: TGCAGCGTCGCTCGGGACAGCTACGAGCAGTACTTC.